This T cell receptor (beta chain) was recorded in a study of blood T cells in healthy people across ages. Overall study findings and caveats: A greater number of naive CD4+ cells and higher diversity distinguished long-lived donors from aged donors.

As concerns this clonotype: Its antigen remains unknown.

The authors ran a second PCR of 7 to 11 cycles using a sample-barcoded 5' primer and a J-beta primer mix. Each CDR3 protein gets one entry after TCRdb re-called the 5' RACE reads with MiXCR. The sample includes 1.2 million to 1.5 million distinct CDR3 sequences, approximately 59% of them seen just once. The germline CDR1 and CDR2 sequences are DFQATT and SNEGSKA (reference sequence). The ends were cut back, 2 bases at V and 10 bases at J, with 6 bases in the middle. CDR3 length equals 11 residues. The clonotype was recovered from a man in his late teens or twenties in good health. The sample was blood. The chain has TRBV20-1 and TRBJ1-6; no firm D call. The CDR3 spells CSARINSPLHF. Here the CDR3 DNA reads TGCAGTGCTAGAATAAACTCACCCCTCCACTTT.